This T cell receptor beta chain was sequenced during a study of cytomegalovirus exposure and HLA in healthy donors. Germline V gives CDR1 MNHEY, CDR2 SMNVEV (reference sequence). J was trimmed by 2 bases and V by 3 bases; bases with no gene match: 10. The CDR3 runs 16 residues. The primer mix had 60 Vbeta and 13 Jbeta primers. This table comes from immunoSEQ multiplex PCR, and its TCRdb copy is limited to in-frame clones, with some not included. The sample carries 100,000 to 150,000 clones, around 70% recorded once. This TCR derives from a woman aged 60-70 years in good health and CMV-seropositive. The source material was PBMCs. The gene calls are TRBV27 and TRBJ2-7, with 7 positions matching TRBD1. The DNA for the CDR3 is TGTGCCAGCAGTTTCCAGGGGACAGTACAACCCTACGAGCAGTACTTC. Translation gives CASSFQGTVQPYEQYF.